These 27 T cell receptor beta chains were sequenced from one sample in a study of OX40 agonist ivuxolimab in advanced cancers. Clones were sequenced by immunoSEQ multiplex PCR, and TCRdb holds only the in-frame ones, with some missing. The sample includes tens of thousands of clones, approximately 84% seen only once; the top ten take around 4.5%. The input for sequencing was CD4+ or CD8+ T cells sorted from blood, taken in a trial of the OX40 agonist ivuxolimab. Receptors originate from an adult with an advanced solid tumor such as melanoma, head and neck, liver or kidney cancer.

The gene calls are TRBV19 and TRBJ2-5, with TRBD1 matching over 7 bases. V was pared by 3 bases and J by 4 bases, with 2 bases of the junction left unmatched. CDR1 is LNHDA and CDR2 is SQIVND in the germline V gene (reference sequence). The CDR3 covers 13 residues. This CDR3 is CASSMNRGETQYF. The CDR3 DNA follows: TGTGCCAGTAGTATGAACAGGGGAGAGACCCAGTACTTC.

The chain employs TRBV5-1 and TRBJ1-2, with D uncertain. V lost 0 bases to trimming and J lost 3 bases, with 12 bases between them. This CDR3 contains 15 residues. Germline CDR1 reads SGHRS; CDR2 reads YFSETQ. The CDR3 protein is CASSLVLGRDYGYTF. The DNA for the CDR3 is TGCGCCAGCAGCTTGGTTCTTGGGCGGGACTATGGCTACACCTTC.

This sequence joins TRBV18 and TRBJ1-2; D gene unclear. This CDR3 contains 14 residues. Trimming took off 3 bases at V and 2 bases at J, with 10 bases between the two ends. Germline loops: CDR1 KGHSH, CDR2 LQKENI. The chain's CDR3 is CASSPMTTNYGYTF. CDR3 bases: TGTGCCAGCTCACCGATGACGACGAACTATGGCTACACCTTC. Filled out from reference TRBV18 and TRBJ1-2, the complete variable domain reads NAGVMQNPRHLVRRRGQEARLRCSPMKGHSHVYWYRQLPEEGLKFMVYLQKENIIDESGMPKERFSAEFPKEGPSILRIQQVVRGDSAAYFCASSPMTTNYGYTFGSGTRLTVV.

The V and J genes are TRBV18 and TRBJ2-5; D remains ambiguous. Germline lookup yields CDR1 KGHSH and CDR2 LQKENI. The V end lost 3 bases, the J end lost 5 bases, and 10 bases lay between the germline ends. The length of the CDR3 is 13 residues. CDR3 nucleotides: TGTGCCAGCTCACCGGGTGGGCTGGAGACCCAGTACTTC. Amino acid sequence: CASSPGGLETQYF.

This clone is categorized as medium-sized. The chain has TRBV7-9 and TRBJ2-7, with 10 bases lining up with TRBD1. V shed 1 base and J 7 bases; nucleotides not matched to a gene: 10. The germline CDR1 and CDR2 sequences are SEHNR and FQNEAQ (reference sequence). The CDR3 has 16 amino acids. The CDR3 is CASSLDAGQGSREQYF. CDR3 in DNA: TGTGCCAGCAGCTTAGACGCGGGACAGGGGTCCAGGGAGCAGTACTTC.

This clone occurred once. The chain combines TRBV6-1 with TRBJ2-5; perhaps TRBD1 as D (6 bases). The CDR3 has 12 amino acids. Germline CDR1 reads MNHNS; CDR2 reads SASEGT. With 6 bases removed from V and 4 bases from J, the gap between germline ends came to 9 bases. In DNA, the CDR3 is TGTGCCAGCAGGCAGGGGCGAGAGACCCAGTACTTC. This codes for CASRQGRETQYF.

The gene calls are TRBV5-1 and TRBJ2-5, with 11 bases lining up with TRBD2. Trimming cost V 4 bases and J 1 base; bases outside gene matches: 6. The CDR3 spans 16 residues. In germline, CDR1 is SGHRS, CDR2 YFSETQ. DNA of the CDR3: TGCGCCAGCAGCACCGGGGGGACTAGCGGCCAAGAGACCCAGTACTTC. Translated, it gives CASSTGGTSGQETQYF.

V gene TRBV27 combines with J gene TRBJ2-7; 8 nucleotides align to TRBD1. This CDR3 is built from 14 residues. Germline-derived CDR1 and CDR2 are MNHEY and SMNVEV (reference sequence). V was pared by 8 bases and J by 2 bases, with 8 bases of the junction left unmatched. This chain's CDR3 is CASRNPGQAYEQYF. The CDR3 bases are TGTGCCAGCCGAAATCCGGGACAGGCCTACGAGCAGTACTTC.

The chain carries TRBV7-9 and TRBJ2-5; a possible D gene is TRBD2 (6 bases). CDR1 and CDR2 (germline): SEHNR, FQNEAQ (reference sequence). This CDR3 comprises 14 residues. The V and J ends lost 0 bases and 5 bases respectively, with 10 bases between them. As DNA, the CDR3 is TGTGCCAGCAGCTTAGCGGCTAGCGTGGAGACCCAGTACTTC. It translates to CASSLAASVETQYF.

This clone was seen more than once but under ten times. V is TRBV15 and J is TRBJ1-6; D remains unclear. CDR1 is LNHNV and CDR2 is YYDKDF in the germline V gene (reference sequence). Trimming removed 8 bases at V and 5 bases at J, with 10 bases between. This CDR3 region has 13 residues. CDR3 DNA: TGTGCCACCTCGGCGGGGAATAATTCACCCCTCCACTTT. Amino acid sequence: CATSAGNNSPLHF.

The CDR3 bases are TGTGCCAGCAATCGACAGGGCGCTGTGAACACTGAAGCTTTCTTT. As protein: CASNRQGAVNTEAFF. The chain carries TRBV28 and TRBJ1-1; the match to TRBD1 covers 7 bases. The germline gives CDR1 MDHEN, CDR2 SYDVKM. The CDR3 is made up of 15 amino acids. Trimming cost V 7 bases and J 0 bases; bases outside gene matches: 8. The full variable domain, completed using reference TRBV28 and TRBJ1-1, is DVKVTQSSRYLVKRTGEKVFLECVQDMDHENMFWYRQDPGLGLRLIYFSYDVKMKEKGDIPEGYSVSREKKERFSLILESASTNQTSMYLCASNRQGAVNTEAFFGQGTRLTVV.

The rearrangement links TRBV19 to TRBJ2-7; the D is unclear. V lost 4 bases, J lost 5 bases, and 12 bases lay in between. Germline V gene lookup returns CDR1 LNHDA and CDR2 SQIVND (reference sequence). The CDR3 is 13 amino acids. CDR3 region: CASSRTGSDEQYF. The CDR3, as DNA: TGTGCCAGTAGTAGAACGGGCAGCGACGAGCAGTACTTC. Drawing the rest from reference TRBV19 and TRBJ2-7, the complete variable domain is DGGITQSPKYLFRKEGQNVTLSCEQNLNHDAMYWYRQDPGQGLRLIYYSQIVNDFQKGDIAEGYSVSREKKESFPLTVTSAQKNPTAFYLCASSRTGSDEQYFGPGTRLTVT.

The chain recombines TRBV28 with TRBJ1-2; 7 bases are a match to TRBD1. The CDR3 has 13 residues. Germline V gene lookup returns CDR1 MDHEN and CDR2 SYDVKM. Unmatched junction bases numbered 9, after V lost 10 bases and J lost 4 bases. The CDR3 DNA reads TGTGCCACGGGAACCGGGACAGCCTATGGCTACACCTTC. This gives the protein CATGTGTAYGYTF.

The chain employs TRBV7-2 and TRBJ2-2, with a possible D match to TRBD2 (5 bases). Deletions cut 1 base from V and 3 bases from J, with 9 bases between. Germline CDR1 and CDR2: SGHTA and FQGNSA. The CDR3 has 15 residues. CDR3 in amino acids: CASSLVGDYTGELFF. DNA for the CDR3: TGTGCCAGCAGCTTAGTCGGGGATTACACCGGGGAGCTGTTTTTT.

The J gene is TRBJ1-4, the V gene TRBV18, with 8 bases identical to TRBD1. Germline lookup yields CDR1 KGHSH and CDR2 LQKENI. The trim removed 3 bases at V and 14 bases at J, leaving 2 bases unmatched. This CDR3 contains 11 residues. DNA for the CDR3: TGTGCCAGCTCACCCGGACAGGGTCTGTTTTTT. This encodes CASSPGQGLFF.

This clone was seen only a few times. The chain couples TRBV5-1 to TRBJ1-3, with D possibly TRBD1 on 6 matching bases. Between the trimmed V and J ends, which lost 4 bases and 0 bases, there was a span of 14 bases. This CDR3 is built from 16 residues. CDR1 and CDR2 (germline): SGHRS, YFSETQ. CDR3: CASSRGDTGSGNTIYF. CDR3 DNA sequence: TGCGCCAGCAGCAGGGGGGACACAGGCTCTGGAAACACCATATATTTT.

The chain has TRBV5-8 and TRBJ2-3; a possible D gene is TRBD2 (7 bases). Trimming took off 4 bases at V and 5 bases at J, with 17 bases between the two ends. The germline V gene has CDR1 SGHTS and CDR2 YDEGEE. CDR3 length equals 15 residues. In DNA, the CDR3 is TGTGCCAGCAGCACGGTGGGGGGGCGAAGAGATACGCAGTATTTT. As protein: CASSTVGGRRDTQYF.

This clone was seen only a few times. Written as DNA, the CDR3 is TGTGCCAGCACCCCGGGGCTAGGGACTGAAGCTTTCTTT. As protein: CASTPGLGTEAFF. The gene calls are TRBV28 and TRBJ1-1; tentative D call: TRBD1 (5 bases). The germline V and J ends were trimmed by 7 bases and 5 bases, with 14 bases remaining between them. The CDR3 is 13 residues long. Germline-derived CDR1 and CDR2 are MDHEN and SYDVKM.

This chain joins TRBV7-6 and TRBJ2-1, with TRBD2 matching over 9 bases. Losses at the gene ends were 5 bases for V and 4 bases for J; bases not matched to a gene: 6. CDR3 size: 15 residues. Germline V CDR1 and CDR2: SGHVS, FNYEAQ. CDR3 loop: CASSRPSGEYNEQFF. DNA of the CDR3: TGTGCCAGCAGCCGTCCTAGCGGGGAATACAATGAGCAGTTCTTC.

The gene calls are TRBV5-8 and TRBJ1-2, with no clear D. V lost 0 bases, J lost 4 bases, and 7 bases lay in between. The CDR3 runs to 13 residues. Germline V gene data show CDR1 as SGHTS and CDR2 as YDEGEE. As DNA, the CDR3 is TGTGCCAGCAGCTTGGCCACCCTCTATGGCTACACCTTC. Translated, it gives CASSLATLYGYTF.

The chain joins TRBV7-3 to TRBJ2-2; D is possibly TRBD1 or TRBD2 (5 bases each). V lost 6 bases, J lost 6 bases, and 14 bases lay in between. Germline-derived CDR1 and CDR2 are SGHTA and FQGTGA. This CDR3 contains 14 residues. The CDR3 spells CASRPQGDAGELFF. The CDR3 coding sequence is TGTGCCAGCAGACCACAAGGGGACGCCGGGGAGCTGTTTTTT.

This clone was observed a single time. The chain employs TRBV7-3 and TRBJ2-6, with D hard to call. CDR1 is SGHTA and CDR2 is FQGTGA in the germline V gene. With 4 bases removed from V and 3 bases from J, the gap between germline ends came to 4 bases. This CDR3 region has 13 residues. CDR3 DNA: TGTGCCAGCAGCTGGAATGGGGCCAACGTCCTGACTTTC. Its translation: CASSWNGANVLTF.

The chain has TRBV2 and TRBJ1-1; the D gene is possibly TRBD1 (6 bases). Germline CDR1 and CDR2: SNHLY and FYNNEI. V was trimmed by 4 bases and J by 4 bases, leaving 10 bases between them. This CDR3 spans 13 amino acids. CDR3 sequence reads: CASSVGGFTEAFF. DNA of the CDR3: TGTGCCAGCAGTGTAGGGGGATTCACTGAAGCTTTCTTT.

This clone appeared a single time. The chain couples TRBV18 to TRBJ1-2, with D unresolved. V gave up 6 bases and J gave up 4 bases, with 12 bases separating them. The germline V gene has CDR1 KGHSH and CDR2 LQKENI. CDR3 length: 13 amino acids. The CDR3 region has the DNA TGTGCCAGCTCGCCTACAGACGGCTATGGCTACACCTTC. The encoded protein is CASSPTDGYGYTF.

CDR3 nucleotide sequence: TGTGCCAGCAGCTTGGCCGGGGGCTCAAACTATGGCTACACCTTC. It specifies CASSLAGGSNYGYTF. The rearrangement uses TRBV5-4 and TRBJ1-2; maybe TRBD1 (6 bases). Germline lookup yields CDR1 SGHNT and CDR2 YYREEE (reference sequence). This CDR3 is 15 amino acids long. Trimming pared 0 bases from V and 2 bases from J, leaving 11 bases between.

The chain has TRBV5-1 and TRBJ2-3, with 14 bases matching TRBD2. This CDR3 contains 16 residues. The V gene end was trimmed by 4 bases and the J gene end by 4 bases; junction bases not matched to a gene: 5. Germline V CDR1 and CDR2: SGHRS, YFSETQ. The DNA for the CDR3 is TGCGCCAGCAGCATAGGGACTAGCGGGGGCGCAGATACGCAGTATTTT. This sequence encodes CASSIGTSGGADTQYF.

This clone was observed a handful of times. The chain couples TRBV29-1 to TRBJ1-1, with 9 bases lining up with TRBD1. CDR3 size: 13 residues. Trimming took 7 bases from V and 5 from J; bases not matched to a gene: 8. CDR1 and CDR2 from the germline V gene are SQVTM and ANQGSEA. The CDR3: CSATGGGLTEAFF. The CDR3 DNA reads TGCAGCGCCACAGGGGGCGGGTTGACTGAAGCTTTCTTT.